Given below is one T cell receptor beta chain in context. The sample originates from a study of blood T cell repertoires in COVID-19. As for the study in general: Samples came from the United States, Italy and Spain, spanning acute and convalescent COVID-19. Nucleic acid was either cDNA or gDNA, and it came from T cells, B-cell-depleted T cells, or PBMCs.

Per the authors' pipeline: Reference gene primer amplification gave nucleated cell count estimates. Libraries were prepared by immunoSEQ multiplex PCR; TCRdb keeps only in-frame clonotypes and omits some of them. The V and J calls and clone size were taken over from that table, and D and trimming were inferred from the DNA. The profile covers about 250,000 clones, with just under 85% appearing a single time and roughly 9.8% taken by the ten largest. Germline loops: CDR1 LNHDA, CDR2 SQIVND (reference sequence). This CDR3 spans 17 amino acids. Trimming pared 2 bases from V and 0 bases from J, leaving 14 bases between.

The TCR was taken from a man older than 75 with acute or convalescent COVID-19. This chain joins TRBV19 and TRBJ2-1; D might be TRBD1 (6 bases). Sequenced material: peripheral blood. Here the CDR3 reads CASSIIGTPSSYNEQFF. In nucleotides, the CDR3 is TGTGCCAGTAGTATAATAGGGACACCGAGCTCCTACAATGAGCAGTTCTTC.